The sequence of this T cell receptor beta chain was determined in a study of control samples from healthy donors and cancer patients. A few counts support this clone. This table comes from immunoSEQ multiplex PCR, and its TCRdb copy is limited to in-frame clones, with some not included. The sample lists about 270,000 clones, 82% occurring once. CDR3 length: 11 amino acids. Trimming stripped 5 bases from V and 4 bases from J, with 6 bases between. CDR1 and CDR2 from the germline V gene are SQVTM and ANQGSEA. The TCR originated in a woman aged 55-70 years with lung cancer. This chain uses TRBV29-1 with TRBJ1-3; D remains ambiguous. The source material was PBMCs. The CDR3 here is CSVKEGNTIYF. The CDR3 region has the DNA TGCAGCGTTAAGGAAGGAAACACCATATATTTT.